Sequencing of this TCR beta chain was carried out in a study of somatic mutations in cytotoxic T cells in rheumatoid arthritis. V lost 0 bases and J lost 6; bases outside the gene matches: 4. The germline V gene has CDR1 GTSNPN and CDR2 SVGIG (reference sequence). The CDR3 has 14 residues. Points on this clone: Its antigen remains unknown.

General study results and limits: Rheumatoid arthritis patients showed CD8+ clonality increasing with age, unlike healthy controls. For CD8+ T-cell clonality, rheumatoid arthritis patients and age-matched healthy controls did not differ significantly. Reported slight underrepresentation of TRBV07 in rheumatoid arthritis patients was not subjected to multiple-comparison adjustment.

The assay was immunoSEQ multiplex PCR, and TCRdb's table has in-frame clones only and misses some. The repertoire holds tens of thousands of clones, with more than 85% as singletons. This clonotype was sampled from an adult with rheumatoid arthritis. The J gene is TRBJ2-7, the V gene TRBV30; 11 nucleotides match TRBD2. Sequences were obtained from CD8+ T cells sorted from blood. The CDR3 loop reads CAWSVLLAGAEQYF. The CDR3 DNA follows: TGTGCCTGGAGTGTACTACTAGCGGGGGCCGAGCAGTACTTC.